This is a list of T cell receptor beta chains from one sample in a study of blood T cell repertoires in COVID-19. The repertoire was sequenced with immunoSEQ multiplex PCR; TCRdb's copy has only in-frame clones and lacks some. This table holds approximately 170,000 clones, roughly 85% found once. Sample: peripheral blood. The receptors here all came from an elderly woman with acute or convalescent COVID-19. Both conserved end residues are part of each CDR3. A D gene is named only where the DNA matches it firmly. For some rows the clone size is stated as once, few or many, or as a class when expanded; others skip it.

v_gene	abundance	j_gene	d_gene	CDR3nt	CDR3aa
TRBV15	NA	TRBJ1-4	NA	TGTGCCACCAGCAGAGATTTAGCAGAGACAACTAATGAAAAACTGTTTTTT	CATSRDLAETTNEKLFF
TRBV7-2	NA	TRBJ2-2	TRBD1	TGTGCCAGCAGGATAGACAGGGCAAACACCGGGGAGCTGTTTTTT	CASRIDRANTGELFF
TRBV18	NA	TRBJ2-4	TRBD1	TGTGCCAGCTCATCTGGACAGGGGGCTAGTGGCAAAAACATTCAGTACTTC	CASSSGQGASGKNIQYF
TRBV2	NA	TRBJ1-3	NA	TGTGCCAGCAGGGACAGCTCTGGAAACACCATATATTTT	CASRDSSGNTIYF
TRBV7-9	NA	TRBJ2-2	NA	TGTGCCAGCATAGGGGGGGCGAACACCGGGGAGCTGTTTTTT	CASIGGANTGELFF
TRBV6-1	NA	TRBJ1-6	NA	TGTGCCAGCAGTGATCAACTAAATTCACCCCTCCACTTT	CASSDQLNSPLHF
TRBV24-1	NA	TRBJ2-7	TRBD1	TGTGCCACCAGTGATACCGGGACAGGACCCTACTACGAGCAGTACTTC	CATSDTGTGPYYEQYF
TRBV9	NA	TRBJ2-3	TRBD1	TGTGCCAGCAGCGCGACAGGGGGACGCACAGATACGCAGTATTTT	CASSATGGRTDTQYF
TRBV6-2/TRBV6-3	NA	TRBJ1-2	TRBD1	TGTGCCAGCAGTTACTCGCCGACAGGGGGCAAAAATGGCTACACCTTC	CASSYSPTGGKNGYTF
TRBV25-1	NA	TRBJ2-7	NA	TGTGCCAGCAGTGAGGTCCGGGGCGAGCAGTACTTC	CASSEVRGEQYF
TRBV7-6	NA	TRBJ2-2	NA	TGTGCCAGCAGCTTAGATTCAATCACCGGGGAGCTGTTTTTT	CASSLDSITGELFF
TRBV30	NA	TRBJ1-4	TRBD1	TGTGCCTGGAACCGGGACAGGGCTGAAAAACTGTTTTTT	CAWNRDRAEKLFF
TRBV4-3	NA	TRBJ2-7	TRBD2	TGCGCCAGCAGCCGAGCCCAGGGAGGGGAAACCGAGCAGTACTTC	CASSRAQGGETEQYF
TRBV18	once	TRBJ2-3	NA	TGTGCCAGCTCACCACCGGTGGCGGCTAGCACAGATACGCAGTATTTT	CASSPPVAASTDTQYF
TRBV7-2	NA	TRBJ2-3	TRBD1	TGTGCCAGCAGCTCTAGGACAGGCCTCACAGATACGCAGTATTTT	CASSSRTGLTDTQYF
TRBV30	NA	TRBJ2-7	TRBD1	TGTGCCTGGAGTCGGGACAGAGGCTACGAGCAGTACTTC	CAWSRDRGYEQYF
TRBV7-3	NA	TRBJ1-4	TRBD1	TGTGCCAGCAGCCTCACCGGGACAGGAGACGAAAAACTGTTTTTT	CASSLTGTGDEKLFF
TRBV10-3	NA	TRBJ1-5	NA	TGTGCCATCAGTGTTGAGCAAAATCAGCCCCAGCATTTT	CAISVEQNQPQHF
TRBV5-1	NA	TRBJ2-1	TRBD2	TGCGCCAGCAGCGTGACTAGCGGGAGCAATGAGCAGTTCTTC	CASSVTSGSNEQFF
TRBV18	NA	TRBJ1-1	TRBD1	TGTGCCAGCTCACCATTGCAGGGGGCGGTGAACACTGAAGCTTTCTTT	CASSPLQGAVNTEAFF
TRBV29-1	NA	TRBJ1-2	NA	TGCAGCGTTGAGAGGTCTGCTAACTATGGCTACACCTTC	CSVERSANYGYTF
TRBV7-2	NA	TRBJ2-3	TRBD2	TGTGCCAGCAGCCTACTGGGACTAGCGGGGAGCACAGATACGCAGTATTTT	CASSLLGLAGSTDTQYF
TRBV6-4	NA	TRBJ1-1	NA	TGTGCCAGCCCCACGAGGCCGAGTGAAGCTTTCTTT	CASPTRPSEAFF
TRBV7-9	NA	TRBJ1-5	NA	TGTGCCAGCAGCTTAGATTTCGGTCCCCAGCATTTT	CASSLDFGPQHF
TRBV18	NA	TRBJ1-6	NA	TGTGCCAGCTCCAGAACTGGGGCAGGAATCGTGGATTCACCCCTCCACTTT	CASSRTGAGIVDSPLHF
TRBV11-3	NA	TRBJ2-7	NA	TGTGCCAGCAGCCCACAGGGCCCCGGCGAGCAGTACTTC	CASSPQGPGEQYF
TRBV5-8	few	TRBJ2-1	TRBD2	TGTGCCAGCAGCTTGGGACTAGCGGGACACTACAATGAGCAGTTCTTC	CASSLGLAGHYNEQFF
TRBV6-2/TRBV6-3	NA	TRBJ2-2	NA	TGTGCCAGCAGTTACGCTCTAGCGCGAGAAAAAACCGGGGAGCTGTTTTTT	CASSYALAREKTGELFF
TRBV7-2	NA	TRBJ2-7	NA	TGTGCCAGCAGCTTATCAGGTACTCCGACCTACGAGCAGTACTTC	CASSLSGTPTYEQYF
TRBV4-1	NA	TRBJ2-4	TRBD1	TGCGCCAGCAGCCAACCGACAGGGATCGGCAAAAACATTCAGTACTTC	CASSQPTGIGKNIQYF
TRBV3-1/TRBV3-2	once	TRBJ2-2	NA	TGTGCCAGCAGCCAAGGCCTAGCGTGGACCGGGGAGCTGTTTTTT	CASSQGLAWTGELFF
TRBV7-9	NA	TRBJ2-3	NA	TGTGCCAGCAAGACGACGGAGCCTAGCACAGATACGCAGTATTTT	CASKTTEPSTDTQYF
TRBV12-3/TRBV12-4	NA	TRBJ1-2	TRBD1	TGTGCCAGCGGGACAGGGTATCACTATGGCTACACCTTC	CASGTGYHYGYTF
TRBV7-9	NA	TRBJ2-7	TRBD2	TGTGCCAGCAGCTTAGGGCTAGCGGGGTACGAGCAGTACTTC	CASSLGLAGYEQYF
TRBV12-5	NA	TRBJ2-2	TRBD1	TGTGCTAGTGGTTTTGAGGCAGGGGGCCTTAGGGAGCTGTTTTTT	CASGFEAGGLRELFF
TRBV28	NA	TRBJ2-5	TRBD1	TGTGCCACCGTGGGACAGGGTAGTGGAGAGACCCAGTACTTC	CATVGQGSGETQYF
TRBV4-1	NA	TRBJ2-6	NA	TGCGCCAGCAGCCAAGACCGTGGGGCCAACGTCCTGACTTTC	CASSQDRGANVLTF
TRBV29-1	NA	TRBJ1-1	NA	TGCAGCGTTATCATGAACACTGAAGCTTTCTTT	CSVIMNTEAFF
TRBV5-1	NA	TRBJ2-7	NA	TGCGCCAGCAGCCGGGCGATGGAGGGCGTGACCTACGAGCAGTACTTC	CASSRAMEGVTYEQYF
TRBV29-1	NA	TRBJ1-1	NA	TGCAGCGTTCAAAAACTAAACAGGGTGGGGAACACTGAAGCTTTCTTT	CSVQKLNRVGNTEAFF
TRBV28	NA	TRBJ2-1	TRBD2	TGTGCCAGCAGTGTCGGGACTAGCATTATCAATGAGCAGTTCTTC	CASSVGTSIINEQFF
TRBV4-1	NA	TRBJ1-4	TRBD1	TGCGCCAGCAGCCAAGGAACAGGGGGTTCCGAAAAACTGTTTTTT	CASSQGTGGSEKLFF
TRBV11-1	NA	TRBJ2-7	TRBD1	TGTGCCAGCAGTTTCGGACAGGGGGAATTCTACGAGCAGTACTTC	CASSFGQGEFYEQYF
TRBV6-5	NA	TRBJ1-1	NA	TGTGCCAGCAGTTACGAGACTGAAGCTTTCTTT	CASSYETEAFF
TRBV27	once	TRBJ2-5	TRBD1	TGTGCCAGCACGACAAGGACAGGGGCCGAGACCCAGTACTTC	CASTTRTGAETQYF
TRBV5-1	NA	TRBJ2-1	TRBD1	TGCGCCAGCAGCTTGGCCGCCGGGACAGGCGGCAATGAGCAGTTCTTC	CASSLAAGTGGNEQFF
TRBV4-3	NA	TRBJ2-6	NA	TGCGCCAGCAGCCAAGGTCCGGGGGCCAACGTCCTGACTTTC	CASSQGPGANVLTF
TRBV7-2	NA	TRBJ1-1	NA	TGTGCCAGCAGCTTAGACAGGGACCCTGAAGCTTTCTTT	CASSLDRDPEAFF
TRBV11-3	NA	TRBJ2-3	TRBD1	TGTGCCAGTTCTAGACAGGGGGCGTCAGATACGCAGTATTTT	CASSRQGASDTQYF
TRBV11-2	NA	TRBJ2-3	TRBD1	TGTGCCAGCAGCACAGGGACAGGGGGGAATACGCAGTATTTT	CASSTGTGGNTQYF
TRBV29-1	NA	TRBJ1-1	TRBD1	TGCAGCGTCTGTGGGACAGGCGGGGGTGAAGCTTTCTTT	CSVCGTGGGEAFF
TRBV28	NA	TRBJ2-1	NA	TGTGCCAGCAGTTTACTGTACAATGAGCAGTTCTTC	CASSLLYNEQFF
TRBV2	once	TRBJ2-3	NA	TGTGCCAGCAGGGAAGGGGTTGCGGGTACAGATACGCAGTATTTT	CASREGVAGTDTQYF
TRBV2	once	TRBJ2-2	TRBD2	TGTGCCAGCTCAAGACTTATGGGAGGGGCGAACACCGGGGAGCTGTTTTTT	CASSRLMGGANTGELFF
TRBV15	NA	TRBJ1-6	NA	TGTGCCACCAGCAGAGATGGAACAGCTCAGAATTCACCCCTCCACTTT	CATSRDGTAQNSPLHF
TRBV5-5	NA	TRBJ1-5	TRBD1	TGTGCCAGCACCTTGGGACAGAACAATCAGCCCCAGCATTTT	CASTLGQNNQPQHF
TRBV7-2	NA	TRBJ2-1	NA	TGTGCCAGCAGCTTAATCGTAGGGGGTAACAATGAGCAGTTCTTC	CASSLIVGGNNEQFF
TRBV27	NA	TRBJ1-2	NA	TGTGCCAGCAGTTCCGGGACTCTCGCAGGATATGGCTACACCTTC	CASSSGTLAGYGYTF
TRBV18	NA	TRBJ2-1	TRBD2	TGTGCCAGCTCACCCTTACTAGCGGGTAGCTCCTACAATGAGCAGTTCTTC	CASSPLLAGSSYNEQFF